Shown below are 8 T cell receptor beta chains from a single sample sequenced in a study of cytomegalovirus exposure and HLA in healthy donors. The primer mix had 60 Vbeta and 13 Jbeta primers. The data were produced by immunoSEQ multiplex PCR, yet TCRdb's version contains in-frame clones alone and is incomplete. The sample includes approximately 180,000 clones, around 75% seen only once; the top ten take around 1.9%. Sequenced: PBMCs. All receptors derive from a woman aged 25-40 years in good health and CMV-seronegative.

This rearrangement joins TRBV5-4 to TRBJ1-1; perhaps TRBD1 as D (5 bases). This CDR3 region has 15 residues. V dropped 1 base and J dropped 5 bases, with 15 bases sitting between them. Germline V gives CDR1 SGHNT, CDR2 YYREEE (reference sequence). The CDR3 sequence: CASSLTGLGLTEAFF. The CDR3 DNA is TGTGCCAGCAGCTTGACAGGCCTGGGGTTGACTGAAGCTTTCTTT.

The chain recombines TRBV6-1 with TRBJ1-5; D not certain. This CDR3 comprises 14 residues. Trimming left V 5 bases short and J 5 bases short, with 13 bases between. CDR1 and CDR2 (germline): MNHNS, SASEGT. The CDR3 sequence is CASSTSRPDQPQHF. Here the CDR3 DNA reads TGTGCCAGCAGTACTTCTCGCCCGGATCAGCCCCAGCATTTT.

This clone was counted a single time. The chain couples TRBV4-2 to TRBJ2-3; maybe TRBD2 (6 bases). This CDR3 is built from 15 residues. From germline, CDR1 is LGHNA and CDR2 YNFKEQ. Trimming pared 0 bases from V and 4 bases from J, leaving 11 bases between. CDR3 loop: CASSQEFWGADTQYF. The DNA for the CDR3 is TGTGCCAGCAGCCAAGAGTTTTGGGGGGCAGATACGCAGTATTTT.

V usage is TRBV25-1 and J usage is TRBJ1-2; the match to TRBD1 covers 9 bases. V gave up 9 bases and J gave up 5 bases; unmatched junction bases: 4. Germline V lookup: CDR1 MGHDK, CDR2 SYGVNS. The CDR3 covers 12 residues. Here the CDR3 reads CASSGTGYGYTF. In nucleotides, the CDR3 is TGTGCCAGTTCCGGGACAGGGTATGGCTACACCTTC.

The chain employs TRBV6-5 and TRBJ2-3; the D gene is possibly TRBD1 (5 bases). The V gene lost 6 bases and the J gene lost 1 base, with 8 bases spanning the gap. The CDR3 sequence is 13 residues long. CDR1 and CDR2 from the germline V gene are MNHEY and SVGAGI. The CDR3 nucleotides are TGTGCCAGCAGGGCACAGGGCACAGATACGCAGTATTTT. Amino acids: CASRAQGTDTQYF.

This chain links TRBV5-4 with TRBJ2-7, with TRBD2 as a possible D gene (6 bases). Germline CDR1 SGHNT, CDR2 YYREEE (reference sequence). The CDR3 loop spans 14 amino acids. The V end was cut by 3 bases, the J end by 0 bases, with 10 bases between. The CDR3 bases are TGTGCCAGCAGCTCCCGGGGGAGCTCCTACGAGCAGTACTTC. Translation: CASSSRGSSYEQYF. The whole variable domain, filled in from reference TRBV5-4 and TRBJ2-7, reads ETGVTQSPTHLIKTRGQQVTLRCSSQSGHNTVSWYQQALGQGPQFIFQYYREEENGRGNFPPRFSGLQFPNYSSELNVNALELDDSALYLCASSSRGSSYEQYFGPGTRLTVT.

The table lists this clone with a count of one. The J gene is TRBJ1-2, the V gene TRBV10-1; D is undetermined. Germline V gene data show CDR1 as WNHNN and CDR2 as SYGVQD (reference sequence). This CDR3 has 13 amino acids. The V gene lost 5 bases and the J gene lost 6 bases, with 13 bases spanning the gap. The CDR3 DNA is TGCGCCAGCAGTCCCGACCAGACACATGGCTACACCTTC. Residues: CASSPDQTHGYTF.

The chain is built from TRBV7-9 and TRBJ2-1; TRBD2 aligns across 14 bases. Germline trimming cut 7 bases from V and 6 bases from J; bases unmatched to any gene: 2. CDR1 SEHNR and CDR2 FQNEAQ come from the germline V gene (reference sequence). The CDR3 has 14 residues. The DNA for the CDR3 is TGTGCCAGCAAAGGGACTAGCGGGAGCAATGAGCAGTTCTTC. Protein sequence: CASKGTSGSNEQFF.